Below, 30 T cell receptor beta chains from the same sample are listed, as sequenced in a study of response to subunit inactivated influenza vaccine. TCRdb called the RT-PCR reads again in MiXCR, with one record for every CDR3 protein. The sample has a few hundred thousand distinct CDR3 sequences, 20% to 25% seen once. The starting material was PBMCs from blood, obtained 21 months after vaccination. Receptors were obtained from a man aged 50 to 69 who received an inactivated influenza vaccine.

The rearrangement uses TRBV12-3 or TRBV12-4 and TRBJ2-2; 7 nucleotides line up with TRBD2. Trimming took 3 bases from V and 3 from J; bases not matched to a gene: 4. The CDR3 runs to 15 residues. The CDR3 sequence is CASSLGSGDTGELFF. CDR3 coding DNA: TGTGCCAGCAGTTTGGGAAGCGGGGACACCGGGGAGCTGTTTTTT.

The chain links TRBV11-2 to TRBJ1-3; TRBD1 matches 12 bases. The V gene end was trimmed by 4 bases and the J gene end by 2 bases; junction bases not matched to a gene: 9. Germline V gene lookup returns CDR1 SGHAT and CDR2 FQNNGV. The CDR3 sequence is 18 residues long. This chain's CDR3 is CASSSPRRDRGPGNTIYF. The CDR3 coding sequence is TGTGCCAGCAGCTCTCCTAGGCGGGACAGGGGGCCTGGAAACACCATATATTTT.

This clonotype was detected a few times. The chain joins TRBV29-1 to TRBJ1-4; TRBD1 matches 11 bases. Unmatched junction bases numbered 4, after V lost 7 bases and J lost 3 bases. Germline CDR1 reads SQVTM; CDR2 reads ANQGSEA. The CDR3 is made up of 14 amino acids. The CDR3 here is CSGGQGAANEKLFF. CDR3 coding DNA: TGCAGCGGTGGACAGGGGGCTGCTAATGAAAAACTGTTTTTT.

This clonotype was picked up a small number of times. This chain links TRBV7-2 with TRBJ1-1, with TRBD1 identical over 9 bases. With 4 bases clipped from V and 5 bases from J, the junction kept 11 bases outside the gene matches. This CDR3 has 16 residues. Germline lookup yields CDR1 SGHTA and CDR2 FQGNSA. The chain's CDR3 is CASSSRYRGQGTEAFF. In DNA form, the CDR3 reads TGTGCCAGCAGCTCCCGGTACAGGGGGCAGGGGACTGAAGCTTTCTTT.

The rearrangement links TRBV6-2 or TRBV6-3 to TRBJ1-1; D uncertain. V shed 5 bases and J shed 8 bases, with 9 bases lying between them. The CDR3 totals 11 residues. Looked up from germline, CDR1 is MNHEY and CDR2 is SVGEGT. CDR3 sequence reads: CASSAEREAFF. CDR3 in DNA: TGTGCCAGCAGTGCGGAACGAGAAGCTTTCTTT.

The V and J genes are TRBV6-2 or TRBV6-3 and TRBJ1-6; TRBD1 aligns across 7 bases. Germline V lookup: CDR1 MNHEY, CDR2 SVGEGT. V gave up 5 bases and J gave up 11 bases; unmatched junction bases: 12. There are 15 residues in the CDR3. The CDR3 nucleotides read TGTGCCAGCAGTACCCACACGACAGGGAATACACCCCTCCACTTT. Residues: CASSTHTTGNTPLHF.

This clonotype was seen many times. This chain links TRBV29-1 with TRBJ1-2; 9 bases match TRBD1. Germline trimming cut 7 bases from V and 1 base from J; bases unmatched to any gene: 4. From germline, CDR1 is SQVTM and CDR2 ANQGSEA. CDR3 length: 13 amino acids. The CDR3 region has the DNA TGCAGCGCCCAGGACAGGGGTAACTATGGCTACACCTTC. This gives the protein CSAQDRGNYGYTF.

The genes are TRBV12-3 or TRBV12-4 and TRBJ1-1, with D maybe TRBD1 (5 bases). CDR3 length: 13 amino acids. Deletions cut 5 bases from V and 6 bases from J, with 13 bases between. CDR3 residues: CASSQRQLAEAFF. CDR3 bases: TGTGCCAGCAGTCAAAGACAGCTAGCTGAAGCTTTCTTT.

The chain uses TRBV25-1 and TRBJ2-5, with 7 bases identical to TRBD2. V lost 3 bases and J lost 5; bases outside the gene matches: 9. The length of the CDR3 is 15 residues. Germline V gives CDR1 MGHDK, CDR2 SYGVNS. Here the CDR3 reads CASSDSYSGSETQYF. CDR3 bases: TGTGCCAGCAGTGATTCGTATAGCGGGTCGGAGACCCAGTACTTC. Full variable domain (missing parts from reference TRBV25-1 and TRBJ2-5): EADIYQTPRYLVIGTGKKITLECSQTMGHDKMYWYQQDPGMELHLIHYSYGVNSTEKGDLSSESTVSRIRTEHFPLTLESARPSHTSQYLCASSDSYSGSETQYFGPGTRLLVL.

The chain employs TRBV5-1 and TRBJ1-1, with D possibly matching TRBD1 (5 bases). In germline, CDR1 is SGHRS, CDR2 YFSETQ. This CDR3 comprises 15 residues. The V end lost 4 bases, the J end lost 2 bases, and 15 bases lay between the germline ends. For the CDR3, the DNA is TGCGCCAGCAGCGGCGACGGGACTCCCAACACTGAAGCTTTCTTT. Translated, it gives CASSGDGTPNTEAFF.

This clonotype was seen a handful of times. The V call is TRBV5-6, the J call TRBJ1-2, with D possibly being TRBD1 (5 bases). Germline values: CDR1 SGHDT, CDR2 YYEEEE. The CDR3 length is 14 residues. Trimming took 4 bases from V and 0 from J, leaving 10 bases between them. The CDR3 region is CASSPRTTNYGYTF. CDR3 coding DNA: TGTGCCAGCAGCCCCCGGACAACTAACTATGGCTACACCTTC.

This clonotype has a handful of counts. The J gene is TRBJ2-1, the V gene TRBV24-1; a weak D match, TRBD2 (6 bases). Germline CDR1 reads KGHDR; CDR2 reads SFDVKD. The CDR3 has 16 amino acids. Deletions cut 3 bases from V and 2 bases from J, with 13 bases between. The CDR3 nucleotides are TGTGCCACCAGTGATGCAATAGCGGTTCCCTACAATGAGCAGTTCTTC. Translated: CATSDAIAVPYNEQFF.

This clonotype showed up many times. The gene calls are TRBV19 and TRBJ1-2, with a weak D call TRBD1 (6 bases). The CDR3 runs 15 residues. Looked up from germline, CDR1 is LNHDA and CDR2 is SQIVND (reference sequence). Trimming pared 5 bases from V and 7 bases from J, leaving 20 bases between. In DNA form, the CDR3 reads TGTGCCAGTAGTCCCGACGGGGGCTCAGGGCCTGGCTACACCTTC. This sequence encodes CASSPDGGSGPGYTF.

This clonotype showed up many times. The rearrangement uses TRBV12-3 or TRBV12-4 and TRBJ2-3; no definite D call. This CDR3 comprises 11 residues. Trimming took off 5 bases at V and 3 bases at J, with 3 bases between the two ends. CDR3 sequence: CASSQTDTQYF. In DNA form, the CDR3 reads TGTGCCAGCAGTCAGACAGATACGCAGTATTTT.

The table lists this clonotype with a few counts. V is TRBV28 and J is TRBJ2-1; D gene uncertain. The V gene lost 5 bases and the J gene lost 5 bases, with 4 bases spanning the gap. This CDR3 comprises 11 residues. Germline CDR1 MDHEN, CDR2 SYDVKM. The CDR3: CASSKHNEQFF. The DNA for the CDR3 is TGTGCCAGCAGTAAACACAATGAGCAGTTCTTC.

This clonotype was observed a few times. V gene TRBV7-9 combines with J gene TRBJ2-3, with 8 positions matching TRBD1. Germline V CDR1 and CDR2: SEHNR, FQNEAQ (reference sequence). CDR3 length equals 16 residues. V was clipped by 4 bases and J by 4 bases; unmatched bases: 10. The CDR3 loop reads CASSSPGRGQADTQYF. CDR3 nucleotide sequence: TGTGCCAGCAGCTCCCCCGGCAGGGGGCAAGCAGATACGCAGTATTTT. The full variable domain, with the rest looked up from reference TRBV7-9 and TRBJ2-3, is DTGVSQNPRHKITKRGQNVTFRCDPISEHNRLYWYRQTLGQGPEFLTYFQNEAQLEKSRLLSDRFSAERPKGSFSTLEIQRTEQGDSAMYLCASSSPGRGQADTQYFGPGTRLTVL.

This chain connects TRBV12-3 or TRBV12-4 to TRBJ2-1; TRBD1 matches 7 bases. The CDR3 contains 15 residues. V gave up 6 bases and J gave up 4 bases; unmatched junction bases: 9. CDR3 DNA sequence: TGTGCCAGCAGGTACGACGGGACAGCATACAATGAGCAGTTCTTC. Protein sequence: CASRYDGTAYNEQFF.

This clonotype was seen only a few times. V is TRBV5-1 and J is TRBJ2-2; 8 positions match TRBD1. The germline gives CDR1 SGHRS, CDR2 YFSETQ. The J segment lost 4 bases and the V segment lost 0 bases, leaving 2 bases of the junction unmatched. This CDR3 is built from 15 residues. CDR3 nucleotide sequence: TGCGCCAGCAGCTTGGCTACAGGGGGCACCGGGGAGCTGTTTTTT. Translation: CASSLATGGTGELFF.

This clonotype has a handful of counts. The rearrangement uses TRBV18 and TRBJ1-2, with TRBD1 identical over 7 bases. Germline V CDR1 and CDR2: KGHSH, LQKENI. The CDR3 spans 14 residues. V lost 4 bases, J lost 6 bases, and 8 bases stayed unmatched. CDR3 in amino acids: CASSRNRDRDGYTF. In DNA form, the CDR3 reads TGTGCCAGCTCACGGAACCGGGACAGAGATGGCTACACCTTC.

This clonotype has just a few counts. The rearrangement uses TRBV28 and TRBJ1-2, with 7 bases aligning to TRBD1. Germline V gives CDR1 MDHEN, CDR2 SYDVKM. The V gene end was trimmed by 6 bases and the J gene end by 5 bases; junction bases not matched to a gene: 9. This CDR3 comprises 14 residues. For the CDR3, the DNA is TGTGCCAGCAGCCGGAGGACAGGCGCGTATGGCTACACCTTC. This codes for CASSRRTGAYGYTF.

In this sample, this clonotype turned up a few times. This sequence joins TRBV15 and TRBJ2-1; D uncertain. Germline V lookup: CDR1 LNHNV, CDR2 YYDKDF (reference sequence). V lost 6 bases to trimming and J lost 8 bases, with 23 bases between them. The CDR3 totals 16 residues. For the CDR3, the DNA is TGTGCCACCAGTTCTCCGAGTAGAAGTATTCTCGATGAGCAGTTCTTC. Residues: CATSSPSRSILDEQFF.

This clonotype was observed at least ten times. This chain links TRBV4-1 with TRBJ1-1; D possibly corresponds to TRBD1 (5 bases). V was trimmed by 2 bases and J by 4 bases, leaving 11 bases between them. Germline V gene lookup returns CDR1 MGHRA and CDR2 YSYEKL. This CDR3 is 14 amino acids long. The CDR3 loop reads CASSQFQGRTEAFF. The CDR3 DNA reads TGCGCCAGCAGCCAATTCCAGGGTCGCACTGAAGCTTTCTTT.

The chain joins TRBV25-1 to TRBJ1-5; D is uncertain. This CDR3 has 12 residues. Germline V lookup: CDR1 MGHDK, CDR2 SYGVNS. Deletions cut 7 bases from V and 7 bases from J, with 11 bases between. The CDR3 region has the DNA TGTGCCAGCAATCATGGTGGGCAGCCCCAGCATTTT. As protein: CASNHGGQPQHF.

V usage is TRBV27 and J usage is TRBJ2-1; 8 bases are a match to TRBD1. Germline lookup yields CDR1 MNHEY and CDR2 SMNVEV (reference sequence). The V segment lost 3 bases and the J segment 6 bases; nucleotides outside the gene matches: 7. The CDR3 runs 15 residues. The CDR3 DNA reads TGTGCCAGCAGTTTCAGGACAGGGAGGATCAATGAGCAGTTCTTC. Translated: CASSFRTGRINEQFF.

The table lists this clonotype with many counts. V gene TRBV6-1 combines with J gene TRBJ1-4, with TRBD1 identical over 10 bases. The V and J ends lost 6 bases and 7 bases, in that order; junction bases with no gene match: 5. This CDR3 is built from 14 residues. Germline V gene data show CDR1 as MNHNS and CDR2 as SASEGT. The chain's CDR3 is CASSPGQGSEKLFF. The CDR3 region has the DNA TGTGCCAGCAGCCCGGGACAGGGGAGTGAAAAACTGTTTTTT.

J is TRBJ2-3 and V is TRBV20-1; D unresolved. CDR1 DFQATT and CDR2 SNEGSKA come from the germline V gene (reference sequence). The CDR3 is made up of 16 amino acids. Trimming removed 0 bases at V and 0 bases at J, with 13 bases between. CDR3 region: CSARDSQWRSTDTQYF. The CDR3 nucleotides read TGCAGTGCTAGAGATTCCCAATGGCGCAGCACAGATACGCAGTATTTT.

In this sample, this clonotype turned up a few times. The chain recombines TRBV7-2 with TRBJ1-1; possibly TRBD1 for D (5 bases). V lost 4 bases, J lost 1 base, and 13 bases lay in between. The CDR3 sequence is 15 residues long. Germline loops: CDR1 SGHTA, CDR2 FQGNSA. The CDR3 protein is CASSSVRGTNTEAFF. The DNA for the CDR3 is TGTGCCAGCAGCTCTGTGCGGGGGACGAACACTGAAGCTTTCTTT.

The V call is TRBV5-5, the J call TRBJ2-1; D is undetermined. V was trimmed by 3 bases and J by 4 bases, leaving 5 bases between them. The CDR3 totals 12 residues. Germline loops: CDR1 SGHKS, CDR2 YYEKEE (reference sequence). The CDR3 loop is CASSSWYNEQFF. The CDR3 DNA reads as TGTGCCAGCAGCTCCTGGTACAATGAGCAGTTCTTC.

This clonotype was observed a handful of times. The chain links TRBV20-1 to TRBJ1-4; D is uncertain. Germline V gene data show CDR1 as DFQATT and CDR2 as SNEGSKA (reference sequence). Trimming cost V 0 bases and J 6 bases, with 14 bases left between them. This CDR3 is built from 15 residues. CDR3: CSARDIKETDEKLFF. CDR3 bases: TGCAGTGCTAGAGACATCAAGGAGACGGATGAAAAACTGTTTTTT.

This clonotype has more than one count but fewer than ten. The chain has TRBV11-2 and TRBJ1-1; maybe TRBD1 (5 bases). The germline gives CDR1 SGHAT, CDR2 FQNNGV. The CDR3 covers 14 residues. Trimming shortened V by 6 bases and J by 0 bases, and 11 bases separated the two germline ends. CDR3 loop: CASSHPGVNTEAFF. The CDR3 bases are TGTGCCAGCAGTCACCCGGGGGTGAACACTGAAGCTTTCTTT.